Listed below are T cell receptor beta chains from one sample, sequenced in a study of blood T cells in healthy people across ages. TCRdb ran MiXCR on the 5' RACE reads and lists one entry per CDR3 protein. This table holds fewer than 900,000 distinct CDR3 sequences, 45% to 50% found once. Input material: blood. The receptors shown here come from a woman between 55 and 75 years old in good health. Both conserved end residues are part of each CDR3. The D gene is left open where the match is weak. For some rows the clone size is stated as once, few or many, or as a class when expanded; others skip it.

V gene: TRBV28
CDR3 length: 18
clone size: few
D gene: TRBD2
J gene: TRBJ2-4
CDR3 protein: CASSAGGLMLIAKNIQYF
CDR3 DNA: TGTGCCAGCAGCGCGGGGGGCCTAATGTTGATAGCCAAAAACATTCAGTACTTC

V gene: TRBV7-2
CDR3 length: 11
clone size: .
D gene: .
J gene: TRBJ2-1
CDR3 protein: CASSSGPTRFF
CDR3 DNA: TGTGCCAGCAGCTCAGGACCTACGAGGTTCTTC

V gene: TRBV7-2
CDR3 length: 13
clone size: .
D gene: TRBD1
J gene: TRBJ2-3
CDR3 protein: CASGDRHTDTQYF
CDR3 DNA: TGTGCCTCGGGGGACAGGCACACAGATACGCAGTATTTT

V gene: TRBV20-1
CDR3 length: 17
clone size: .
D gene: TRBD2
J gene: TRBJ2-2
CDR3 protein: CSALGTSGSLNTGELFF
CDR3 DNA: TGCAGTGCTCTAGGGACTAGCGGGAGTTTGAACACCGGGGAGCTGTTTTTT

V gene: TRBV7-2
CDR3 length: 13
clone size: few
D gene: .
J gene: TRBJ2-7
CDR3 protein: CASSLVANYEQYF
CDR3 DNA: TGTGCCAGCAGCTTAGTCGCGAACTACGAGCAGTACTTC

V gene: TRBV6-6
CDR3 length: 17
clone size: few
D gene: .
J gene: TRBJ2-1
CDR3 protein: CASSYSVVSDPDLIQFF
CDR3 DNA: TGTGCCAGCAGTTACTCGGTCGTAAGCGATCCCGACTTAATTCAGTTCTTC

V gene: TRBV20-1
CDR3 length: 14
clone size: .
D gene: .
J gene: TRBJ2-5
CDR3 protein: CSARDAGGQETQYF
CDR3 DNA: TGCAGTGCTCGGGACGCCGGGGGACAAGAGACCCAGTACTTC

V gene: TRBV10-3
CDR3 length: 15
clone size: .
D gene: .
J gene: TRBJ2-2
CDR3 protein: CAISSGLGDAGELFF
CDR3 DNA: TGTGCCATCAGTTCAGGGCTCGGTGACGCCGGGGAGCTGTTTTTT

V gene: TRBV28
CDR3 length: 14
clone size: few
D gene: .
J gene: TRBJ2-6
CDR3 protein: CASSVSGGSNVLTF
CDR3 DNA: TGTGCCAGCAGTGTATCGGGTGGTTCCAACGTCCTGACTTTC

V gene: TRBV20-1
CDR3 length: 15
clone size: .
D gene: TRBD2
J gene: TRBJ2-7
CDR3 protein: CSAKSGGMASYEQYF
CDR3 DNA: TGCAGTGCGAAATCGGGGGGTATGGCCTCCTACGAGCAGTACTTC

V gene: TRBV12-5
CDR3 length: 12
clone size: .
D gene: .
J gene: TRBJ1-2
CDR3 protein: CASGLSNYGYTF
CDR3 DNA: TGTGCTAGTGGTTTGTCTAACTATGGCTACACCTTC

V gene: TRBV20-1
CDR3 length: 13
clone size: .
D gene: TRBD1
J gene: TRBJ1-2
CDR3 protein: CSAQAGQVGGYTF
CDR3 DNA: TGCAGTGCGCAGGCGGGACAGGTCGGTGGCTACACCTTC

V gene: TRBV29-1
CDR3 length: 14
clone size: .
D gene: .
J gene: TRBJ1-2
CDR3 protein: CSVERERGGNGYTF
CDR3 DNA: TGCAGCGTTGAAAGGGAGCGGGGGGGAAATGGCTACACCTTC

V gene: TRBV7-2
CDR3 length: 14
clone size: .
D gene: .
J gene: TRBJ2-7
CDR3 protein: CASSVDPARYEQYF
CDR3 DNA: TGTGCCAGCAGCGTAGATCCGGCTCGCTACGAGCAGTACTTC

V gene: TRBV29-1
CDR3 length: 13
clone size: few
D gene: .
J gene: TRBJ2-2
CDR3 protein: CSAGTLNTGELFF
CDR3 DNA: TGCAGCGCCGGGACACTCAACACCGGGGAGCTGTTTTTT

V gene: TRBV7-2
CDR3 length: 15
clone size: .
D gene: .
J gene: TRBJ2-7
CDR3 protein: CASSLSGLFSYEQYF
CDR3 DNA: TGTGCCAGCAGCTTAAGCGGACTCTTTTCCTACGAGCAGTACTTC

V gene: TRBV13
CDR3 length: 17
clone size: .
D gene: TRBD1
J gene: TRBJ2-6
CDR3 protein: CASSPGTARSGANVLTF
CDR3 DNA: TGTGCCAGCAGCCCTGGGACAGCTCGCTCTGGGGCCAACGTCCTGACTTTC

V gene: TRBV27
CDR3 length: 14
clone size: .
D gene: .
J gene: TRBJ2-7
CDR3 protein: CASSIQGKNYEQYF
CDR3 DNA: TGTGCCAGCAGTATACAGGGAAAGAACTACGAGCAGTACTTC